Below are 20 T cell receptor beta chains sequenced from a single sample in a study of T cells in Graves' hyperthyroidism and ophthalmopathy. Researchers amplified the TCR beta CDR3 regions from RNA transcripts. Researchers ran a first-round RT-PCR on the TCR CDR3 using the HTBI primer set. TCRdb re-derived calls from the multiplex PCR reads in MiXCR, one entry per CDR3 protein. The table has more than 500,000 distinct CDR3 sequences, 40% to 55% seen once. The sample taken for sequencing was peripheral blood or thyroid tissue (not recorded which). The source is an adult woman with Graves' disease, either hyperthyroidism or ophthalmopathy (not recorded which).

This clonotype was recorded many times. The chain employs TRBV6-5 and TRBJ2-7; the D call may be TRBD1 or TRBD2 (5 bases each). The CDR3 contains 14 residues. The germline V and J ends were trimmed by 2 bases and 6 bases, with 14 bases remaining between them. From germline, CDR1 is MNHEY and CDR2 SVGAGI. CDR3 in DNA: TGTGCCAGCAGTTACCCGGGATCAGGGAGCGAGCAGTACTTC. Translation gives CASSYPGSGSEQYF.

The CDR3 sequence: CAIGQGNEQYF. The CDR3 DNA reads as TGTGCCATCGGACAGGGTAACGAGCAGTACTTC. The chain uses TRBV10-3 and TRBJ2-7; 8 bases match TRBD1. The CDR3 loop spans 11 amino acids. The V segment lost 8 bases and the J segment 5 bases; nucleotides outside the gene matches: 2. Germline V CDR1 and CDR2: ENHRY, SYGVKD.

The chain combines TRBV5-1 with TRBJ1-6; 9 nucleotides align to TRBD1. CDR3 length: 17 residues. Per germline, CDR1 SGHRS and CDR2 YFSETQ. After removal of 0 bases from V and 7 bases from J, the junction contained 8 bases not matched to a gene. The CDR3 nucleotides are TGCGCCAGCAGCTTGGATGGACCCGGGACAGGGAATTCACCCCTCCACTTT. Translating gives CASSLDGPGTGNSPLHF.

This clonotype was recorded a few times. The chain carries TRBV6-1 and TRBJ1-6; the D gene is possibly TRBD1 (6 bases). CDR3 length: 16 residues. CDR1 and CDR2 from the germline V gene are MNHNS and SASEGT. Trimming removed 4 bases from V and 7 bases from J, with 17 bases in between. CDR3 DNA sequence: TGTGCCAGCAGTGCCGACTTTAACAGGGTGAATTCACCCCTCCACTTT. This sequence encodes CASSADFNRVNSPLHF.

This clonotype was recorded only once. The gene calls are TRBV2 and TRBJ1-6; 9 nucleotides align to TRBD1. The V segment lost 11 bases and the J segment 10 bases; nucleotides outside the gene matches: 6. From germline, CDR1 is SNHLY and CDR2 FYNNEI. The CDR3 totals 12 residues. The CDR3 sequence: CAFGQGSSPLHF. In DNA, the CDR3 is TGTGCCTTTGGACAGGGGAGCTCACCCCTCCACTTT.

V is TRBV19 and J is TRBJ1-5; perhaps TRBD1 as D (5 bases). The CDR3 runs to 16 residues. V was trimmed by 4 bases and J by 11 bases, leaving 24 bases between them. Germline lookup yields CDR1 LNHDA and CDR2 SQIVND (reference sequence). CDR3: CASSRGLAGGVETQHF. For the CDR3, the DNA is TGTGCCAGTAGTAGGGGACTAGCGGGAGGCGTGGAGACCCAGCATTTT.

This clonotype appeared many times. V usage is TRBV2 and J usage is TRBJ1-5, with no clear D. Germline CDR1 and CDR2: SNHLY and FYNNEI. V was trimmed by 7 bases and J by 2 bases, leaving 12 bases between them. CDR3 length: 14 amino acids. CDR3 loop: CASTPRSRNQPQHF. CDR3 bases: TGTGCCAGCACCCCGCGGAGCCGCAATCAGCCCCAGCATTTT.

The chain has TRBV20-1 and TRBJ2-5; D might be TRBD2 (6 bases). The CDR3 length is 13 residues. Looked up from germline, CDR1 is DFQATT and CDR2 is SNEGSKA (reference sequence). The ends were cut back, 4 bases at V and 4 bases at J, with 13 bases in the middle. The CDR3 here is CSATNPGAETQYF. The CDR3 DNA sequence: TGCAGTGCTACCAACCCGGGAGCAGAGACCCAGTACTTC.

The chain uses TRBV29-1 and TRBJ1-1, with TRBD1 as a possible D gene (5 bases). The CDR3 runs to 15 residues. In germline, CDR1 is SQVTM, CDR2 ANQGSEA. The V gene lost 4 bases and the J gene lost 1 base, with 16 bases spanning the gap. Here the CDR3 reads CSVVGLDMPNTEAFF. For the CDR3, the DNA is TGCAGCGTTGTGGGCCTGGACATGCCGAACACTGAAGCTTTCTTT.

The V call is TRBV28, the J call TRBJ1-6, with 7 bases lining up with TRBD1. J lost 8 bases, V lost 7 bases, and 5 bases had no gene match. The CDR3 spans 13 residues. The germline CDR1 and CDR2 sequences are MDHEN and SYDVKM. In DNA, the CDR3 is TGTGCCAGCAAGGGGACAGCTTATTCACCCCTCCACTTT. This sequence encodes CASKGTAYSPLHF.

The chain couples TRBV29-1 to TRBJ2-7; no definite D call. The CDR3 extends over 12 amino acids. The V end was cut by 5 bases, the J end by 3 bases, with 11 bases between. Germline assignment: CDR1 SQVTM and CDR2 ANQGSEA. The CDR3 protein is CSVSETNYEQYF. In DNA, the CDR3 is TGCAGCGTTTCGGAGACCAACTACGAGCAGTACTTC.

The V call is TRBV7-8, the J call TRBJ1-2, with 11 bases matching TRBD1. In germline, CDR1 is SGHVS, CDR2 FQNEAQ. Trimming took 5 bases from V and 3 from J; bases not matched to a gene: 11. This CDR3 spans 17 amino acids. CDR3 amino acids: CASSQRTGGLGDYGYTF. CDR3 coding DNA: TGTGCCAGCAGCCAACGGACAGGGGGCTTAGGGGACTATGGCTACACCTTC.

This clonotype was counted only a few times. The DNA for the CDR3 is TGCAGCGCCGGCTTAAACACTGAAGCTTTCTTT. This sequence encodes CSAGLNTEAFF. The chain uses TRBV29-1 and TRBJ1-1; D ambiguous. Germline values: CDR1 SQVTM, CDR2 ANQGSEA. Trimming removed 7 bases from V and 2 bases from J, with 8 bases in between. The CDR3 extends over 11 amino acids.

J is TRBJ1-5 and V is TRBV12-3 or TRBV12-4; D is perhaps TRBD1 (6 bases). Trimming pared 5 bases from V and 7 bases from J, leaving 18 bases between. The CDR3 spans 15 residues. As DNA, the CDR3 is TGTGCCAGCAGTATGACCAGGGGAGGTGGGCAGCCCCAGCATTTT. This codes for CASSMTRGGGQPQHF.

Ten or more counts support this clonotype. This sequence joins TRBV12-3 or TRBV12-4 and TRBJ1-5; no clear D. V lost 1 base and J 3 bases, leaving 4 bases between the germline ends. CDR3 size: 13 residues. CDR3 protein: CASSLGDNQPQHF. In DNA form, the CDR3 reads TGTGCCAGCAGTTTAGGCGACAATCAGCCCCAGCATTTT.

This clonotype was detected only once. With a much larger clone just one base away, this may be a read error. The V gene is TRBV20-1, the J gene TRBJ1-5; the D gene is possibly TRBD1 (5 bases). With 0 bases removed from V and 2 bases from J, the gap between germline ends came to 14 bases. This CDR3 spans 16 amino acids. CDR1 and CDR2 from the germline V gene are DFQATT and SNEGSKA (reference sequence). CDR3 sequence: CSARDLGAGRNQPQHF. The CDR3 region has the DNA TGCAGTGCTAGAGATCTAGGGGCAGGCCGCAATCAGCCCCAGCATTTT.

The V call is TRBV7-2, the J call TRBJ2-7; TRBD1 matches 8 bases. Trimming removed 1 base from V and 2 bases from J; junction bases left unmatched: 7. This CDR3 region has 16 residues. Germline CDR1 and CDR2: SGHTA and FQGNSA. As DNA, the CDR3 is TGTGCCAGCAGCTTAGGTGGGCAGGGGGCACCCTACGAGCAGTACTTC. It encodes CASSLGGQGAPYEQYF.

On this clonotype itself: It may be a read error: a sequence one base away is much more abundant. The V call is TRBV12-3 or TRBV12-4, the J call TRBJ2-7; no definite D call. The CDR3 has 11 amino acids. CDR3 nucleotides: TGTGTCAGCAGTTTTAACTACGAGCAGTACTTC. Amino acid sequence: CVSSFNYEQYF.

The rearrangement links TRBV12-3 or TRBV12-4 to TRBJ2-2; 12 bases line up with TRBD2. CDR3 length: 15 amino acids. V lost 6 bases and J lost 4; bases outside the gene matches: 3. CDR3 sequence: CASSQTSGSTGELFF. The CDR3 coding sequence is TGTGCCAGCAGCCAGACTAGCGGGAGCACCGGGGAGCTGTTTTTT.

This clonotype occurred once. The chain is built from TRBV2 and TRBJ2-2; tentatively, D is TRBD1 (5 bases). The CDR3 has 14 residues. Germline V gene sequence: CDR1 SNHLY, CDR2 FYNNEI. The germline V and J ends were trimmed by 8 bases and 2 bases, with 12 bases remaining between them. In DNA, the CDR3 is TGTGCCAGCGGGCAGGGCGTAAACACCGGGGAGCTGTTTTTT. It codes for CASGQGVNTGELFF.